This T cell receptor (beta chain) was documented in a study of technical replicates of blood from several donors. There are 13 residues in the CDR3. Trimming stripped 0 bases from V and 8 bases from J, with 6 bases between. Germline assignment: CDR1 SGHNT and CDR2 YYREEE (reference sequence). The method was immunoSEQ multiplex PCR; TCRdb's version includes in-frame clones alone and lacks a portion of them. The sample lists roughly 70,000 clones, 93% seen once, with approximately 0.24% in the top ten. The genes are TRBV5-4 and TRBJ1-6, with D perhaps TRBD1 (5 bases). The clonotype was recovered from a human donor in good health. The source material was T cells isolated from PBMCs. CDR3 DNA sequence: TGTGCCAGCAGCTTGGGGGGGGATTCACCCCTCCACTTT. Residues: CASSLGGDSPLHF.